This TCR beta chain was sequenced for a study of blood T cell repertoires in COVID-19. Study at large: Donors in the United States, Italy and Spain gave samples during acute or convalescent COVID-19. PBMCs, B-cell-depleted T cells, or T cells were the source of the cDNA or gDNA that made up the material.

The CDR3 has 16 residues. Germline V gene lookup returns CDR1 MDHEN and CDR2 SYDVKM. Trimming took off 4 bases at V and 6 bases at J, with 21 bases between the two ends. This table comes from immunoSEQ multiplex PCR, and its TCRdb copy is limited to in-frame clones, with some not included. The table shows around 77,000 clones, with approximately 90% occurring only once. The clonotype originates from a woman between 55 and 75 years old with active COVID-19. The chain is built from TRBV28 and TRBJ2-5; D is perhaps TRBD2 (5 bases). The sequencing sample was made of peripheral blood. The CDR3 DNA follows: TGTGCCAGCAGTTCTTGGCGAGGGCTTCAGAAACAGACCCAGTACTTC. Residues: CASSSWRGLQKQTQYF.